What follows are 20 T cell receptor beta chains derived from one specimen sequenced in a study of cytomegalovirus exposure and HLA in healthy donors. 13 Jbeta primers and 60 Vbeta primers were used for the PCR. Using immunoSEQ multiplex PCR, the repertoire was profiled, and TCRdb retains in-frame clones only, with some absent. This sample has some 100,000 clones; approximately 81% occur once, and the top ten carry 13% to 15%. The source material was PBMCs. Receptors were obtained from a male donor in good health and CMV-seropositive.

The chain employs TRBV4-1 and TRBJ1-6, with a possible D match to TRBD1 (5 bases). The CDR3 sequence is 17 residues long. The V gene lost 2 bases and the J gene lost 9 bases, with 20 bases spanning the gap. CDR1 and CDR2 (germline): MGHRA, YSYEKL. The CDR3 bases are TGCGCCAGCAGCCAACCCGGAAAAAGGGGAAACGGTTCACCCCTCCACTTT. Translated, it gives CASSQPGKRGNGSPLHF.

This chain links TRBV7-8 with TRBJ2-7; the match to TRBD1 covers 9 bases. The junction had 14 bases not matched to a gene; V was cut back by 5 bases and J by 3 bases. Germline V gene data show CDR1 as SGHVS and CDR2 as FQNEAQ. The CDR3 is made up of 17 amino acids. The CDR3 sequence is CASSPQIFPGQGYEQYF. The CDR3 DNA reads TGTGCCAGCAGCCCGCAAATTTTTCCGGGACAGGGCTACGAGCAGTACTTC.

This clone was observed once. The rearrangement joins TRBV29-1 to TRBJ1-6, with 9 positions matching TRBD1. CDR3 length equals 15 residues. Trimming cost V 7 bases and J 5 bases; bases outside gene matches: 9. Looked up from germline, CDR1 is SQVTM and CDR2 is ANQGSEA. CDR3 region: CSASTGTGNNSPLHF. The CDR3 region has the DNA TGCAGCGCCTCAACCGGGACAGGGAATAATTCACCCCTCCACTTT.

Comments on this clone: One end of the junction does not line up with germline, which may come from a read error. The chain employs TRBV7-7 and TRBJ2-7; D might be TRBD1 (7 bases). Germline V gene data show CDR1 as SSHAT and CDR2 as FNYEAQ (reference sequence). The CDR3 has 15 residues. The CDR3 nucleotides read TGTGCTAGCAGCTTAGCGGCAGGGGGTGGTTACGAGCAGTACTTC. Translated: CASSLAAGGGYEQYF.

The genes are TRBV28 and TRBJ1-2; 7 bases map to TRBD1. J lost 8 bases, V lost 8 bases, and 8 bases had no gene match. The CDR3 is 12 amino acids. Germline V lookup: CDR1 MDHEN, CDR2 SYDVKM. The CDR3 here is CASLGQVGGYTF. The CDR3, as DNA: TGTGCCAGCCTCGGACAGGTCGGGGGCTACACCTTC.

The V call is TRBV7-6, the J call TRBJ1-2, with 9 bases identical to TRBD1. Germline V CDR1 and CDR2: SGHVS, FNYEAQ. The CDR3 has 14 residues. The V gene end was trimmed by 5 bases and the J gene end by 5 bases; junction bases not matched to a gene: 6. CDR3 DNA: TGTGCCAGCAGCCCGACAGGGGGAGGGTATGGCTACACCTTC. Translation gives CASSPTGGGYGYTF.

Only one count was recorded for this clone. The chain carries TRBV27 and TRBJ2-1, with D possibly matching TRBD1 (6 bases). In germline, CDR1 is MNHEY, CDR2 SMNVEV (reference sequence). The CDR3 contains 12 residues. The V gene lost 8 bases and the J gene lost 7 bases, with 12 bases spanning the gap. CDR3 DNA: TGTGCCAGCGCACAGGGAGTTAATGAGCAGTTCTTC. It encodes CASAQGVNEQFF.

V is TRBV19 and J is TRBJ2-5, with TRBD2 identical over 7 bases. V shed 3 bases, J shed 1 base, and the junction held 2 bases outside the gene matches. Looked up from germline, CDR1 is LNHDA and CDR2 is SQIVND (reference sequence). The CDR3 is made up of 14 amino acids. The CDR3 DNA reads TGTGCCAGTAGTATGTGGGGGGGCCAAGAGACCCAGTACTTC. Amino acids: CASSMWGGQETQYF.

The V gene is TRBV27, the J gene TRBJ1-2; no firm D call. This CDR3 comprises 14 residues. CDR1 MNHEY and CDR2 SMNVEV come from the germline V gene (reference sequence). With 5 bases removed from V and 4 bases from J, the gap between germline ends came to 14 bases. The CDR3 sequence is CASSPLTPTYGYTF. Here the CDR3 DNA reads TGTGCCAGCAGTCCGTTGACACCTACCTATGGCTACACCTTC.

In nucleotides, the CDR3 is TGCGCCAGCAGCTTGCAGGGGGTACTGAGGGATACGCAGTATTTT. This translates into CASSLQGVLRDTQYF. The genes are TRBV5-1 and TRBJ2-3; TRBD1 matches 7 bases. CDR3 length equals 15 residues. CDR1 SGHRS and CDR2 YFSETQ come from the germline V gene. J was trimmed by 6 bases and V by 1 base; bases with no gene match: 8.

The rearrangement uses TRBV14 and TRBJ2-3, with D unclear. The V gene's germline CDR1 is SGHDN and CDR2 FVKESK. Trimming stripped 1 base from V and 5 bases from J, with 13 bases between. This CDR3 comprises 15 residues. The CDR3 loop is CASSQGSLVEDTQYF. CDR3 in DNA: TGTGCCAGCAGCCAAGGAAGTCTAGTGGAAGATACGCAGTATTTT.

V is TRBV5-1 and J is TRBJ1-6; TRBD1 matches at 7 bases. There are 14 residues in the CDR3. Germline CDR1 and CDR2: SGHRS and YFSETQ. V shed 4 bases, J shed 7 bases, and the junction held 5 bases outside the gene matches. The CDR3 here is CASSTQGGNSPLHF. The CDR3 nucleotides are TGCGCCAGCAGCACGCAAGGGGGCAATTCACCCCTCCACTTT. Looking up the rest from reference TRBV5-1 and TRBJ1-6 gives the full variable domain: KAGVTQTPRYLIKTRGQQVTLSCSPISGHRSVSWYQQTPGQGLQFLFEYFSETQRNKGNFPGRFSGRQFSNSRSEMNVSTLELGDSALYLCASSTQGGNSPLHFGNGTRLTVT.

The CDR3 region is CAISDGGGAYSEQFF. As DNA, the CDR3 is TGTGCCATCAGTGACGGTGGGGGGGCTTATAGTGAGCAGTTCTTC. J is TRBJ2-1 and V is TRBV10-3, with D perhaps matching TRBD2 (7 bases). The CDR3 runs to 15 residues. Between the trimmed V and J ends, which lost 3 bases and 9 bases, there was a span of 18 bases. Germline CDR1 is ENHRY and CDR2 is SYGVKD.

The chain links TRBV6-6 to TRBJ2-3; 10 bases align to TRBD1. V lost 6 bases, J lost 4 bases, and 10 bases stayed unmatched. This CDR3 is built from 16 residues. The V gene's germline CDR1 is MNHNY and CDR2 SVGAGI (reference sequence). As DNA, the CDR3 is TGTGCCAGCAGGGGACGACAGGGGGCGCGTCCAGATACGCAGTATTTT. It is translated as CASRGRQGARPDTQYF.

V gene TRBV7-3 combines with J gene TRBJ1-2; D may be TRBD1 (6 bases). In germline, CDR1 is SGHTA, CDR2 FQGTGA. Trimming left V 3 bases short and J 8 bases short, with 19 bases between. CDR3 length: 15 residues. This CDR3 is CASSFDRGGLYGYTF. The CDR3 coding sequence is TGTGCCAGCAGCTTCGACCGGGGGGGCCTGTACGGCTACACCTTC.

The chain recombines TRBV6-5 with TRBJ2-3; 7 nucleotides match TRBD2. With V trimmed by 8 bases and J by 10 bases, 6 bases remained unmatched. From germline, CDR1 is MNHEY and CDR2 SVGAGI. The CDR3 covers 11 residues. The CDR3 sequence is CASQTGGAQYF. For the CDR3, the DNA is TGTGCCAGCCAGACGGGAGGAGCGCAGTATTTT.

This clone was counted a few times. The chain employs TRBV4-1 and TRBJ2-7, with D maybe TRBD2 (5 bases). Germline CDR1 MGHRA, CDR2 YSYEKL. V was cut by 3 bases and J by 3 bases, with 9 bases left in between. The CDR3 is 13 residues long. The CDR3 region is CASSQGVDYEQYF. The CDR3 region has the DNA TGCGCCAGCAGCCAGGGAGTGGACTACGAGCAGTACTTC.

This clone appeared a few times. The chain couples TRBV5-6 to TRBJ2-5; 9 nucleotides match TRBD2. After removal of 10 bases from V and 4 bases from J, the junction contained 5 bases not matched to a gene. The CDR3 length is 12 residues. The germline gives CDR1 SGHDT, CDR2 YYEEEE. CDR3 sequence (DNA): TGTGCCGAGGGGACTAGCTCAGAGACCCAGTACTTC. Its protein product is CAEGTSSETQYF.

CDR3 in amino acids: CASSLGQQETQYF. The CDR3 nucleotides are TGTGCCAGCTCTCTAGGACAACAAGAGACCCAGTACTTC. The chain combines TRBV18 with TRBJ2-5; D might be TRBD1 (5 bases). V gave up 6 bases and J gave up 2 bases, with 10 bases separating them. The CDR3 consists of 13 residues. The germline V gene encodes CDR1 KGHSH and CDR2 LQKENI.

The chain combines TRBV6-5 with TRBJ2-5; D may be TRBD2 (6 bases). The V end was cut by 5 bases, the J end by 1 base, with 11 bases between. The CDR3 has 14 residues. The V gene's germline CDR1 is MNHEY and CDR2 SVGAGI. CDR3 DNA: TGTGCCAGCAGTCTCCGGGACTTCCAAGAGACCCAGTACTTC. It specifies CASSLRDFQETQYF.